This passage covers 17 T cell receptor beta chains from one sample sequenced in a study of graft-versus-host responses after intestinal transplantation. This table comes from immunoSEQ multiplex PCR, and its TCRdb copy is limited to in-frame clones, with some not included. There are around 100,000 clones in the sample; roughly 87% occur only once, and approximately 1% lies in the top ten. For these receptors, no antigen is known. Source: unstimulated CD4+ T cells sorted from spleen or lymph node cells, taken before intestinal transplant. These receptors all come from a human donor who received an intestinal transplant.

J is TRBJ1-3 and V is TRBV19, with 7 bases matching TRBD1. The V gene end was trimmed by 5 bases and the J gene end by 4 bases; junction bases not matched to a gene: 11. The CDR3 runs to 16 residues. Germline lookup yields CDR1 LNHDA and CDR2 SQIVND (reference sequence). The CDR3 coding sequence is TGTGCCAGTAGTCGAACCACAGGGGCAATAGGAAACACCATATATTTT. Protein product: CASSRTTGAIGNTIYF.

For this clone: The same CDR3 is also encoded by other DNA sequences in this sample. CDR3 DNA: TGTGCCAGCAGCTCCGGGCCCCGGGATACGCAGTATTTT. This gives the protein CASSSGPRDTQYF. The V and J genes are TRBV11-2 and TRBJ2-3; D remains ambiguous. The CDR3 has 13 residues. Germline V gene data show CDR1 as SGHAT and CDR2 as FQNNGV. Trimming took 4 bases from V and 6 from J, leaving 11 bases between them.

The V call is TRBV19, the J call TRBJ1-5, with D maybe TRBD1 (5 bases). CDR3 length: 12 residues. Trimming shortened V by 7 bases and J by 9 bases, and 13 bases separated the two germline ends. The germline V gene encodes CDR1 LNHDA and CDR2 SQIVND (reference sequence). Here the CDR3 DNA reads TGTGCCAGTAAGGGGAGATCTGGGCCCCAGCATTTT. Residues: CASKGRSGPQHF. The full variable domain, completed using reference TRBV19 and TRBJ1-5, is DGGITQSPKYLFRKEGQNVTLSCEQNLNHDAMYWYRQDPGQGLRLIYYSQIVNDFQKGDIAEGYSVSREKKESFPLTVTSAQKNPTAFYLCASKGRSGPQHFGDGTRLSIL.

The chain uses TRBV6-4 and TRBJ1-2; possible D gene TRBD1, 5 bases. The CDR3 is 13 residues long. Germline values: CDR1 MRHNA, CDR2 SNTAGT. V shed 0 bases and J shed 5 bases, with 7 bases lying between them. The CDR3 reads CASSDSAGYGYTF. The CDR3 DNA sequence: TGTGCCAGCAGTGACTCAGCAGGGTATGGCTACACCTTC.

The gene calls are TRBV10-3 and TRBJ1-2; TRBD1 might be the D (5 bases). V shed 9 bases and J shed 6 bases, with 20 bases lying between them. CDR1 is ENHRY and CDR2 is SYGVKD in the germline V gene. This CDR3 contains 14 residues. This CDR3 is CAILLTGTQNGYTF. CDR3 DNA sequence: TGTGCCATTCTTCTCACTGGGACCCAGAATGGCTACACCTTC.

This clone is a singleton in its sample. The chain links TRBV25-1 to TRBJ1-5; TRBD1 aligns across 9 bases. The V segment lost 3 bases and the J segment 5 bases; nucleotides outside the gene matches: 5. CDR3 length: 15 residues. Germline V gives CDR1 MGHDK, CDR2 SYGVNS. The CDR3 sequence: CASSDPTGGDQPQHF. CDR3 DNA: TGTGCCAGCAGTGATCCGACAGGGGGAGATCAGCCCCAGCATTTT.

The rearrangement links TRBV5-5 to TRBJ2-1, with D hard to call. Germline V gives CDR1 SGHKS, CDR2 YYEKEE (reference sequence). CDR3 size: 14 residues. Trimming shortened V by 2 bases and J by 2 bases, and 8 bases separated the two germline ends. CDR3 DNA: TGTGCCAGCAGCTTTGAAGAGGCCTACAATGAGCAGTTCTTC. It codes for CASSFEEAYNEQFF.

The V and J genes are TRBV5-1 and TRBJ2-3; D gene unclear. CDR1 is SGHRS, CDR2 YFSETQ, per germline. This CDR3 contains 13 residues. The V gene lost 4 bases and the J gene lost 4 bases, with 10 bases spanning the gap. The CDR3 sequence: CASSLGRSDTQYF. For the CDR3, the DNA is TGCGCCAGCAGCCTAGGACGCTCAGATACGCAGTATTTT.

CDR3 sequence (DNA): TGTGCCAGCAGCTTACCGGTGGTTACTAACTATGGCTACACCTTC. It yields the protein CASSLPVVTNYGYTF. This chain uses TRBV7-9 with TRBJ1-2; D gene ambiguous. Germline lookup yields CDR1 SEHNR and CDR2 FQNEAQ (reference sequence). With 2 bases removed from V and 0 bases from J, the gap between germline ends came to 10 bases. The CDR3 has 15 residues.

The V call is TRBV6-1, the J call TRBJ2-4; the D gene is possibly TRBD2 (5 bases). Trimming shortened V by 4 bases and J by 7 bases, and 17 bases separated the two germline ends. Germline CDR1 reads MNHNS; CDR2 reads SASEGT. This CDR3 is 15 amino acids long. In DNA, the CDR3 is TGTGCCAGCAGTGGAAAAACAGCAGGAGGTAACATTCAGTACTTC. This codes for CASSGKTAGGNIQYF.

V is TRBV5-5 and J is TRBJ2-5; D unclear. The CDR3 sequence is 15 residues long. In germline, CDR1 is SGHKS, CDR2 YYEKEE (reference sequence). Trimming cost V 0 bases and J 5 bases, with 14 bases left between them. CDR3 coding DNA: TGTGCCAGCAGCTTGGGGTGGTCGGATAAGGAGACCCAGTACTTC. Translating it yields CASSLGWSDKETQYF.

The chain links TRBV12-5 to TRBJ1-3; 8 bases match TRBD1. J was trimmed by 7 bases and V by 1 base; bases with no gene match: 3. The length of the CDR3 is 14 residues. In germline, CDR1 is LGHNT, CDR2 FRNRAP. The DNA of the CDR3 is TGTGCTAGTGGTTTGGGGACAGGGAGGAACACCATATATTTT. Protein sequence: CASGLGTGRNTIYF.

The CDR3 here is CASSIGLAGGRDTQYF. The CDR3 DNA sequence: TGTGCCAGTAGTATTGGACTAGCGGGAGGGCGGGATACGCAGTATTTT. The V gene is TRBV19, the J gene TRBJ2-3; 15 nucleotides agree with TRBD2. Germline values: CDR1 LNHDA, CDR2 SQIVND (reference sequence). Unmatched junction bases numbered 4, after V lost 3 bases and J lost 6 bases. CDR3 length: 16 amino acids.

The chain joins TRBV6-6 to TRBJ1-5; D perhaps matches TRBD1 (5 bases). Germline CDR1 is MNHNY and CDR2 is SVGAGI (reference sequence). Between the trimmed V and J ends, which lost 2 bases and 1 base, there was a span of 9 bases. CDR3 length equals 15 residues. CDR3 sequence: CASSYSRASNQPQHF. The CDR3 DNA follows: TGTGCCAGCAGTTACAGCAGGGCCAGCAATCAGCCCCAGCATTTT.

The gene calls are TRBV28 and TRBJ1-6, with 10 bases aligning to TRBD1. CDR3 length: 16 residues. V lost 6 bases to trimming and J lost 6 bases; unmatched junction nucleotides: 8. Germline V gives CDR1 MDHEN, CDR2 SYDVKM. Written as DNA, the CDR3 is TGTGCCAGCAGATACCAGACAGGGGGCAGTAATTCACCCCTCCACTTT. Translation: CASRYQTGGSNSPLHF.

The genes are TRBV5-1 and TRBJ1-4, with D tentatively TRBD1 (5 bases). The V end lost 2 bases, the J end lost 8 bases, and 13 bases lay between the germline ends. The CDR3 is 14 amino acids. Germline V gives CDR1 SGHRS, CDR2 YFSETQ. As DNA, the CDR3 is TGCGCCAGCAGCTTTCAGGGACGGCGGGAAAAACTGTTTTTT. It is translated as CASSFQGRREKLFF.

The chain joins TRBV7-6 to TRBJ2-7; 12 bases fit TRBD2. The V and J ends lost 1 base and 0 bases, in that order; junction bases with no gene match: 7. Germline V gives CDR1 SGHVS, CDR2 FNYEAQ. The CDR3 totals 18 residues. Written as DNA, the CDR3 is TGTGCCAGCAGCTTAGTTCCCCCGGGACTAGCGGGCTCCTACGAGCAGTACTTC. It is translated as CASSLVPPGLAGSYEQYF.